This T cell receptor beta chain was identified during a study of blood T cell repertoires in COVID-19. How the authors handled the data: Reference gene primer amplification yielded estimated nucleated cell counts. Using immunoSEQ multiplex PCR, the repertoire was profiled, and TCRdb retains in-frame clones only, with some absent. The DNA gave D and trimming, while V, J and clone size come from that table. The sample carries under 55,000 clones, approximately 80% recorded once. Germline V gene data show CDR1 as DFQATT and CDR2 as SNEGSKA (reference sequence). The CDR3 extends over 15 amino acids. V lost 3 bases to trimming and J lost 3 bases, with 15 bases between them.

The chain has TRBV20-1 and TRBJ1-5, with a possible D match to TRBD1 (6 bases). The specimen sequenced was peripheral blood. The TCR comes from a human donor in a cohort sampled during active COVID-19. The CDR3 is CSASVGGVANQPQHF. Written as DNA, the CDR3 is TGCAGTGCTAGTGTAGGGGGGGTGGCCAATCAGCCCCAGCATTTT.